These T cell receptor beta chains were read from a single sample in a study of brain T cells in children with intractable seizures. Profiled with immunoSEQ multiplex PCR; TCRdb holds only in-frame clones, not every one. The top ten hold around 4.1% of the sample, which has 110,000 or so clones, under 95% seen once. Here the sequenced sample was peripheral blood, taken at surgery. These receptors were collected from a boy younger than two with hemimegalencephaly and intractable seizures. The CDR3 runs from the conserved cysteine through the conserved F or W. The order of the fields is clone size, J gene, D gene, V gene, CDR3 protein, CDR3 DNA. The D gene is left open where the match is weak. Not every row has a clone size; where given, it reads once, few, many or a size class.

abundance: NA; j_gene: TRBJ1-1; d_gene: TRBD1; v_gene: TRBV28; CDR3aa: CASSLKAGGVRAEAFF; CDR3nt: TGTGCCAGCAGTTTAAAGGCAGGGGGAGTGAGGGCTGAAGCTTTCTTT
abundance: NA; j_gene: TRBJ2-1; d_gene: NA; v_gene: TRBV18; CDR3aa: CASSPLAVGRNEQFF; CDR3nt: TGTGCCAGCTCACCTTTAGCGGTCGGGCGCAATGAGCAGTTCTTC
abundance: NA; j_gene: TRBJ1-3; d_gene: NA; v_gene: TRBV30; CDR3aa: CAWTPGHLDTIYF; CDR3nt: TGTGCCTGGACCCCCGGCCACTTGGACACCATATATTTT
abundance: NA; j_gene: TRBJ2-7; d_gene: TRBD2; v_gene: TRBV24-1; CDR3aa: CATSDGTSGSSEQYF; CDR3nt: TGTGCCACCAGTGATGGGACTAGCGGGAGTTCCGAGCAGTACTTC
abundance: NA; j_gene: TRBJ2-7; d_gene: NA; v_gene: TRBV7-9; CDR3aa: CASSHSGPPGGEQYF; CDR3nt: TGTGCCAGCAGCCATTCCGGCCCCCCGGGCGGCGAGCAGTACTTC
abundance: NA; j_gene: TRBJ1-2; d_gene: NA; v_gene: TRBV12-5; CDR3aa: CASGFRGARGYTF; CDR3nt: TGTGCTAGTGGTTTTCGGGGGGCACGAGGCTACACCTTC
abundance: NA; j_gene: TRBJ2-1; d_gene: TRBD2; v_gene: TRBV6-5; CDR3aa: CASSYGLAERRREQFF; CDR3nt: TGTGCCAGCAGTTACGGTCTAGCGGAACGCCGACGTGAGCAGTTCTTC
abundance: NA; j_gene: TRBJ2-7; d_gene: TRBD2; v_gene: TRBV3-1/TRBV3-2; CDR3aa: CASSQRLAGGPTAYEQYF; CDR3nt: TGTGCCAGCAGCCAACGACTAGCGGGAGGCCCCACTGCTTACGAGCAGTACTTC
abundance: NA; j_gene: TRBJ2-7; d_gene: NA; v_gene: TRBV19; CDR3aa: CASSIKVSPLQYF; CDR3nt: TGTGCCAGTAGTATTAAGGTTAGCCCGTTGCAGTACTTC
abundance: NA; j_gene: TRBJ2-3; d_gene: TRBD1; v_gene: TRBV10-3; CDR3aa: CAISDTYTRTGTDTQYF; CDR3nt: TGTGCCATCAGTGACACGTACACACGGACAGGGACAGATACGCAGTATTTT
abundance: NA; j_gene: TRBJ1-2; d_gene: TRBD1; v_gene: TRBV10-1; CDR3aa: CASSVGDRVSANYGYTF; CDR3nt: TGCGCCAGCAGTGTAGGCGACAGGGTGTCAGCTAACTATGGCTACACCTTC
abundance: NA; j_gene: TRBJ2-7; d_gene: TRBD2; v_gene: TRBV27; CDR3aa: CASSRKTSGRVAYEQYF; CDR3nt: TGTGCCAGCAGTAGAAAGACTAGCGGGAGGGTGGCCTACGAGCAGTACTTC
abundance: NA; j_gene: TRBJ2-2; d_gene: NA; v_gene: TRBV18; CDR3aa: CASSPLTGTSTGELFF; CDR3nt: TGTGCCAGCTCACCACTAACAGGGACGAGCACCGGGGAGCTGTTTTTT
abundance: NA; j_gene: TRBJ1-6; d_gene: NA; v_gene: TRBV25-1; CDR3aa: CASSPRGGATSPLHF; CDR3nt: TGTGCCAGCAGTCCCCGGGGGGGGGCAACTTCACCCCTCCACTTT
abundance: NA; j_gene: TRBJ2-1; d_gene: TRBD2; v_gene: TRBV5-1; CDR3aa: CASSVQRPTSGGGNEQFF; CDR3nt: TGCGCCAGCAGCGTTCAAAGACCAACTAGCGGGGGGGGCAATGAGCAGTTCTTC
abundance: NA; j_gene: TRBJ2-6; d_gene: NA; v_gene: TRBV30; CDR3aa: CAWSVDRTPSGANVLTF; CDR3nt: TGTGCCTGGAGTGTCGACAGGACCCCCTCTGGGGCCAACGTCCTGACTTTC
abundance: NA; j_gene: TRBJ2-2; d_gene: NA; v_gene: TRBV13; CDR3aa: CASSLKPGELFF; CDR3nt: TGTGCCAGCAGCTTAAAGCCCGGGGAGCTGTTTTTT
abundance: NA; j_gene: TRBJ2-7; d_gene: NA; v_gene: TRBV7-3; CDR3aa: CASSLVSGSSYEQYF; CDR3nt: TGTGCCAGCAGCTTAGTGTCAGGGAGCTCCTACGAGCAGTACTTC
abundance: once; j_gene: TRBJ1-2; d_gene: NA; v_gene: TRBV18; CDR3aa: CASSPARQDGYGYTF; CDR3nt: TGTGCCAGCTCACCAGCCCGACAGGACGGCTATGGCTACACCTTC
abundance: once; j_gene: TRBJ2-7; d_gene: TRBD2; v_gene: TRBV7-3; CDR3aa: CASRIAGGSYEQYF; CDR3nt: TGTGCCAGCAGGATAGCGGGAGGAAGCTACGAGCAGTACTTC
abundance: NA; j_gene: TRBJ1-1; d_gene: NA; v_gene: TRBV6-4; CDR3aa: CASSAGPNTEAFF; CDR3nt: TGTGCCAGCAGTGCAGGGCCGAACACTGAAGCTTTCTTT
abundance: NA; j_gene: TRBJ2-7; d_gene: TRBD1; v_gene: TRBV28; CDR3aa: CASSGRDRGVYEQYF; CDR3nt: TGTGCCAGCAGTGGCCGGGACAGGGGGGTCTACGAGCAGTACTTC
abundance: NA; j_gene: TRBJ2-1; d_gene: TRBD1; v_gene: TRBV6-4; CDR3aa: CASEDREYNEQFF; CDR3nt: TGTGCCAGCGAGGACAGGGAATACAATGAGCAGTTCTTC
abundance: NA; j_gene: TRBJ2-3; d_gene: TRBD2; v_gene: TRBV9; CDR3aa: CASSVGLAGGADTQYF; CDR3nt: TGTGCCAGCAGCGTAGGACTAGCGGGAGGCGCAGATACGCAGTATTTT
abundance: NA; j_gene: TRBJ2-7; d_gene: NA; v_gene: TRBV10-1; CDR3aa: CASSESSGSSYEQYF; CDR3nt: TGCGCCAGCAGTGAGTCTAGCGGTTCTTCCTACGAGCAGTACTTC
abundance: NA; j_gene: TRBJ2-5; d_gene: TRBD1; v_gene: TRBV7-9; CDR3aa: CASSAGQGHETQYF; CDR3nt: TGTGCCAGCAGCGCCGGACAGGGGCATGAGACCCAGTACTTC
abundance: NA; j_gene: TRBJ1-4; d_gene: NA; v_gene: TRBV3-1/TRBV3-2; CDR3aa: CASSQAFPEKLFF; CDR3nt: TGTGCCAGCAGCCAAGCCTTTCCTGAAAAACTGTTTTTT
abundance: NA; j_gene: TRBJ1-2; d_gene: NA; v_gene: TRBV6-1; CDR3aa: CASSEGHKGYGYTF; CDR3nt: TGTGCCAGCAGTGAAGGTCATAAGGGCTATGGCTACACCTTC
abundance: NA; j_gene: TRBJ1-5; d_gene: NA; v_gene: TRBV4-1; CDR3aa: CASSQDPHSNQPQHF; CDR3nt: TGCGCCAGCAGCCAAGATCCTCATAGCAATCAGCCCCAGCATTTT
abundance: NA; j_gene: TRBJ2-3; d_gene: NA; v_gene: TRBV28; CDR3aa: CASSFSVPDTQYF; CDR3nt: NA
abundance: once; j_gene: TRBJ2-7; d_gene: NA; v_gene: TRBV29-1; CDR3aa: CAAGPPDEQYF; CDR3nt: TGCGCGGCGGGGCCTCCAGACGAGCAGTACTTC
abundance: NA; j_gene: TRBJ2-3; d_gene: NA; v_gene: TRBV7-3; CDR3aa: CASSLNRGTDTQYF; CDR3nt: TGTGCCAGCAGCTTAAATAGGGGGACAGATACGCAGTATTTT
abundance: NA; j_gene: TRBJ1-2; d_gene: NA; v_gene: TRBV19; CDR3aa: CASSYPLAYGYTF; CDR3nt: TGTGCCAGTAGTTACCCCTTGGCCTATGGCTACACCTTC
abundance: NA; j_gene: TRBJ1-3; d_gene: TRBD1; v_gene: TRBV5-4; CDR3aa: CASTRTGGSGNTIYF; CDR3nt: TGTGCCAGCACTCGGACAGGGGGCTCTGGAAACACCATATATTTT
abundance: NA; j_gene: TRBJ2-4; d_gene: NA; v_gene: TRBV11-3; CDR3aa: CASSPRPDKNIQYF; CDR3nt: TGTGCCAGCAGCCCGCGACCGGATAAAAACATTCAGTACTTC
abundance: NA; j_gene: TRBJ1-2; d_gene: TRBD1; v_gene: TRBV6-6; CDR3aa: CASSRRTGPLSFNYGYTF; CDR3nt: TGTGCCAGCAGCCGAAGGACAGGGCCCCTATCATTTAACTATGGCTACACCTTC
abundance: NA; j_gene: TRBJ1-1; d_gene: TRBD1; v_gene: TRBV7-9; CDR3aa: CASSSGWGDRGPEAFF; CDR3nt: TGTGCCAGCAGCTCTGGTTGGGGAGACAGGGGGCCTGAAGCTTTCTTT
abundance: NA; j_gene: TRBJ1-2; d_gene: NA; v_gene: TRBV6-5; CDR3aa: CASSYRQGRHGYTF; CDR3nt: TGTGCCAGCAGTTACCGGCAGGGGAGACATGGCTACACCTTC
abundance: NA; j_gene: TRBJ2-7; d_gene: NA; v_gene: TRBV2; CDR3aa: CASSEVGTLGREQYF; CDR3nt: TGTGCCAGCAGTGAAGTCGGGACGCTAGGCAGGGAGCAGTACTTC
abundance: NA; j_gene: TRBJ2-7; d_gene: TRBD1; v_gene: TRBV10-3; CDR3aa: CATSQDRDSSYEQYF; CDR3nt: TGTGCCACCTCCCAGGACAGGGACTCCTCATACGAGCAGTACTTC
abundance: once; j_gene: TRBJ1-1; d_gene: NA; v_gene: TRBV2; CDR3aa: CASSDRGGRNTEAFF; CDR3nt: TGTGCCAGCAGTGATCGGGGAGGGAGGAACACTGAAGCTTTCTTT
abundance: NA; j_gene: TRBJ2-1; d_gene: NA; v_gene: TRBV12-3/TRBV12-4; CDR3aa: CASSFFGLDEQFF; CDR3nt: TGTGCCAGCAGTTTTTTCGGACTGGACGAGCAGTTCTTC
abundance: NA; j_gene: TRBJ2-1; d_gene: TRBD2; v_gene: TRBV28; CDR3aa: CASSFRLAGGWEQFF; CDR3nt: TGTGCCAGCAGTTTCAGACTAGCGGGAGGATGGGAGCAGTTCTTC
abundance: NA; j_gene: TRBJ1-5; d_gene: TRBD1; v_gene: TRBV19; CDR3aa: CASSPGQGARQPQHF; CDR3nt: TGTGCCAGTAGCCCGGGACAGGGGGCAAGGCAGCCCCAGCATTTT
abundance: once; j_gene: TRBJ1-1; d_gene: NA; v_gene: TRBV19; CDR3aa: CASSITGLDTEAFF; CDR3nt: TGTGCCAGTAGTATAACAGGGTTGGACACTGAAGCTTTCTTT
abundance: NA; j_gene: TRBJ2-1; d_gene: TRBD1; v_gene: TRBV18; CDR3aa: CASSPPTGGFEQFF; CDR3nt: TGTGCCAGCTCACCCCCGACAGGGGGATTTGAGCAGTTCTTC
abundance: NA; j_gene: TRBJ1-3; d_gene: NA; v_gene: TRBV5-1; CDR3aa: CASSWNGPLLDTIYF; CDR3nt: TGCGCCAGCAGCTGGAATGGCCCCCTCTTGGACACCATATATTTT
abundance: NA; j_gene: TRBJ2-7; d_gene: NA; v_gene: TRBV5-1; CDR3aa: CASSLEEFSYEQYF; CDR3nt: TGCGCCAGCAGCTTGGAAGAATTCTCCTACGAGCAGTACTTC
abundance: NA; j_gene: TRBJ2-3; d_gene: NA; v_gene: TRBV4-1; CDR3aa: CASSQFTGHTDTQYF; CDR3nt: TGCGCCAGCAGCCAGTTTACGGGACACACAGATACGCAGTATTTT
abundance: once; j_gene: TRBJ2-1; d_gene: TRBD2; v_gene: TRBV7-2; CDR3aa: CASSFGTSGNEQFF; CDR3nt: TGTGCCAGCAGCTTCGGGACTAGCGGAAATGAGCAGTTCTTC
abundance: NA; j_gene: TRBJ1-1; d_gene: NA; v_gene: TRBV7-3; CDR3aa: CASSLGWGTEAFF; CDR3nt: TGTGCCAGCAGCCTAGGGTGGGGGACTGAAGCTTTCTTT